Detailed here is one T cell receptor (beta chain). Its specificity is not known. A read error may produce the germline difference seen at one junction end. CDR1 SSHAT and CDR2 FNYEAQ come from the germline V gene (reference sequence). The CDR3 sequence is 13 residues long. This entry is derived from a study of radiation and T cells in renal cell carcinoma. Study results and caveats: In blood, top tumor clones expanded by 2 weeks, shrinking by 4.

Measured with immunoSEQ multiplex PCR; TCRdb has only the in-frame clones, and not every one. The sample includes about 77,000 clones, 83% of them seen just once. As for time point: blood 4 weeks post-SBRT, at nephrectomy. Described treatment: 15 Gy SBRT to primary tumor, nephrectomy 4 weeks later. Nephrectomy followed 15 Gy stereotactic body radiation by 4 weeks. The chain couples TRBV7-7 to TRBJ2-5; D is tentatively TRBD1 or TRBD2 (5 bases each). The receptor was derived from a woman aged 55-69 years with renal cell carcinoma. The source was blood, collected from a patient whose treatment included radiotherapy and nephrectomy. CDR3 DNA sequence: TGTGCTAGCAGCTTGAGGGACGATGGGACCCAGTACTTC. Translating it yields CASSLRDDGTQYF. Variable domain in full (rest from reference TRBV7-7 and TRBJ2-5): GAGVSQSPRYKVTKRGQDVTLRCDPISSHATLYWYQQALGQGPEFLTYFNYEAQPDKSGLPSDRFSAERPEGSISTLTIQRTEQRDSAMYRCASSLRDDGTQYFGPGTRLLVL.